This paragraph reports one T cell receptor (beta chain). The antigen remains unidentified. Sequenced by immunoSEQ multiplex PCR; TCRdb stores in-frame clones only, minus some. Of tens of thousands of clones listed, about 90% are singletons. The data derive from a study of OX40 agonist ivuxolimab in advanced cancers. Overall study findings and caveats: In the expanded peripheral T cells, antigen specificity was never determined. Clonal expansion in partial responders at 0.1-3.0 mg/kg ranked among the lowest.

CDR1 is MGHDK and CDR2 is SYGVNS in the germline V gene. V dropped 4 bases and J dropped 6; count of bases not matched to a gene: 7. The CDR3 runs 15 residues. J is TRBJ1-1 and V is TRBV25-1; 11 bases line up with TRBD1. The receptor comes from an adult with an advanced solid tumor such as melanoma, head and neck, liver or kidney cancer. This specimen was CD4+ or CD8+ T cells sorted from blood, taken in a trial of the OX40 agonist ivuxolimab. The CDR3 DNA is TGTGCCAGCAGTGGCCAAGGACAGGGGGCTTCTGAAGCTTTCTTT. It is translated as CASSGQGQGASEAFF.